What follows are 5 T cell receptor beta chains derived from one specimen sequenced in a study of blood T cell repertoires in COVID-19. Clones were read by immunoSEQ multiplex PCR, and TCRdb kept only the in-frame ones, dropping some. This sample has 300,000 to 350,000 clones, with approximately 89% found just once. The specimen was peripheral blood. Receptor source: a woman aged 30 to 39 with COVID-19, enrolled during active disease.

The chain joins TRBV13 to TRBJ1-4; 11 nucleotides line up with TRBD1. Trimming cost V 5 bases and J 7 bases; bases outside gene matches: 21. The germline V gene has CDR1 PRHDT and CDR2 FYEKMQ (reference sequence). The CDR3 runs to 20 residues. The CDR3 loop reads CASSPLPMAGGTGGREKLFF. CDR3 nucleotides: TGTGCCAGCAGCCCCCTTCCGATGGCCGGGGGGACAGGGGGACGTGAAAAACTGTTTTTT.

The V gene is TRBV19, the J gene TRBJ1-1; 8 positions agree with TRBD1. The CDR3 runs 16 residues. Germline trimming cut 5 bases from V and 4 bases from J; bases unmatched to any gene: 12. The V gene's germline CDR1 is LNHDA and CDR2 SQIVND (reference sequence). The CDR3 DNA follows: TGTGCCAGTAGTTCACGGGCAGGGGGCTGGGGCACTGAAGCTTTCTTT. This translates into CASSSRAGGWGTEAFF.

In regard to this clone: The junction and the germline gene differ at one end; a read error may be behind it. V usage is TRBV5-1 and J usage is TRBJ1-6; 9 positions match TRBD1. The CDR3 is made up of 15 amino acids. Germline assignment: CDR1 SGHRS and CDR2 YFSETQ. As DNA, the CDR3 is TGCGCCAGCAGCTTGCCGGGACAGGGAAATTCGCCCCTCCACTTT. The encoded protein is CASSLPGQGNSPLHF.

The J gene is TRBJ2-5, the V gene TRBV5-4, with TRBD1 matching over 11 bases. Trimming cost V 2 bases and J 4 bases; bases outside gene matches: 1. This CDR3 is 14 amino acids long. Germline V gene sequence: CDR1 SGHNT, CDR2 YYREEE (reference sequence). CDR3 sequence (DNA): TGTGCCAGCAGCTTTGGGACAGGGGGAGAGACCCAGTACTTC. Its translation: CASSFGTGGETQYF.

V and J are TRBV29-1 and TRBJ1-2, with unresolved D. The V end was cut by 0 bases, the J end by 3 bases, with 5 bases between. This CDR3 has 12 residues. Germline values: CDR1 SQVTM, CDR2 ANQGSEA. The CDR3 coding sequence is TGCAGCGTTGAAGATCCCGACTATGGCTACACCTTC. Protein: CSVEDPDYGYTF.